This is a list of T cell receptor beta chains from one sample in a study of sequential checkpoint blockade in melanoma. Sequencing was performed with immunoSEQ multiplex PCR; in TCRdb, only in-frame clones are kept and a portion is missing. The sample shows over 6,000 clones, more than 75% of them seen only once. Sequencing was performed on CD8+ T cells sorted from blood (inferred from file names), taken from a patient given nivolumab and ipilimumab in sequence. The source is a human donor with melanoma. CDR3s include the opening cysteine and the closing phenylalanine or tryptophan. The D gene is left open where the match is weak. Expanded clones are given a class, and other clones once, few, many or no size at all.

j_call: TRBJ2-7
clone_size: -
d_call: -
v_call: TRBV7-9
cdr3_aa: CASSLVPQGYEQYF
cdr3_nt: TGTGCCAGCAGCTTAGTTCCCCAGGGTTACGAGCAGTACTTC

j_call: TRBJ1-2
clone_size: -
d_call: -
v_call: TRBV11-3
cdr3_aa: CASSPGTYSNPNYGYTF
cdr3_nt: TGTGCCAGCAGCCCGGGGACTTACTCAAACCCTAACTATGGCTACACCTTC

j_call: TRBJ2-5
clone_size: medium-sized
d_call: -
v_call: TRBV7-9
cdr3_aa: CASSLGSEDQYF
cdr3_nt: TGTGCCAGCAGCTTAGGAAGTGAGGACCAGTACTTC

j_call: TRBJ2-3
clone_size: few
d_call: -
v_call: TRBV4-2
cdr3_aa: CASSQSWGGTDTQYF
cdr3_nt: TGTGCCAGCAGCCAGTCGTGGGGGGGCACAGATACGCAGTATTTT

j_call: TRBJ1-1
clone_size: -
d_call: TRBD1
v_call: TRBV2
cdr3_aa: CASRGDRGGTEAFF
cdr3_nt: TGTGCCAGCAGGGGGGACAGGGGAGGCACTGAAGCTTTCTTT

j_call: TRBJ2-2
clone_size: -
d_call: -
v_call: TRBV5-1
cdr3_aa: CASSPFQGARELFF
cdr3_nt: TGCGCCAGCAGCCCCTTCCAGGGTGCTAGGGAGCTGTTTTTT

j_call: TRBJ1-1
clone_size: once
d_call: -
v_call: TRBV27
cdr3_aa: CASSLYRFTEAFF
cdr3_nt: TGTGCCAGCAGTTTATATCGGTTCACTGAAGCTTTCTTT

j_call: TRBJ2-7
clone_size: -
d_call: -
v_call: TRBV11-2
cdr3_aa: CASSHQTYRFPSSYEQYF
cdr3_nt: TGTGCCAGCAGTCACCAAACTTACAGGTTCCCGAGCTCCTACGAGCAGTACTTC

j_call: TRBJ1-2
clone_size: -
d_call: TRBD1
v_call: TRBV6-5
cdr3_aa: CASGTQGGGYGYTF
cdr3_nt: TGTGCCAGCGGTACCCAGGGGGGCGGCTATGGCTACACCTTC

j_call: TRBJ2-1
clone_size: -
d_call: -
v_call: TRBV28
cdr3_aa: CASSKGGGSYNEQFF
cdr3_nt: TGTGCCAGCAGTAAGGGGGGAGGGTCCTACAATGAGCAGTTCTTC

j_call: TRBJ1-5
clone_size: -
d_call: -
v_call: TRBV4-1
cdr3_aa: CASSQDGSRPNQPQHF
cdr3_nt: TGCGCCAGCAGCCAAGATGGCAGTCGCCCCAATCAGCCCCAGCATTTT